This TCR beta chain was captured in a study of blood T cell repertoires in COVID-19. Across the study: The United States, Italy and Spain supplied acute and convalescent COVID-19 samples. From T cells, B-cell-depleted T cells, or PBMCs came the material, which was cDNA or gDNA.

V dropped 5 bases and J dropped 0 bases, with 20 bases sitting between them. This CDR3 is built from 18 residues. The germline gives CDR1 PRHDT, CDR2 FYEKMQ (reference sequence). As processed by the authors: Counts of nucleated cells, estimated from reference gene primer amplification, were obtained. Sequenced by immunoSEQ multiplex PCR; TCRdb stores in-frame clones only, minus some. V, J and clone size were drawn from that table, and D and trimming were deduced from the DNA. The data contain 200,000 or so clones, about 79% of them singletons. Only a few counts were recorded for this clone. Sequenced: peripheral blood. The V call is TRBV13, the J call TRBJ2-4; D possibly corresponds to TRBD1 (6 bases). The TCR originated in a man aged 35 to 55 who had recovered from COVID-19. CDR3 coding DNA: TGTGCCAGCAGCCAGGACAGTTCGAGGATACTAGCCAAAAACATTCAGTACTTC. Encoded protein: CASSQDSSRILAKNIQYF.